In this sample, the clone carrying this TCR beta chain turned up many times. TCR beta CDR3 regions were amplified from RNA transcripts. Primed by the HTBI set, a first-round RT-PCR was run on the TCR CDR3. One entry per CDR3 protein results from TCRdb running MiXCR on the multiplex PCR reads. The sample records over 650,000 distinct CDR3 sequences, about 17% being singletons. The data stem from a study of T cells in Graves' hyperthyroidism and ophthalmopathy. When ophthalmopathy did not progress within 18 months, Graves' hyperthyroidism was considered stable. The material sequenced was blood. The receptor was derived from a man younger than 35 with Graves' hyperthyroidism.

CDR3 bases: TGTGCCAGCAGACTAGCGGGGGACTCCTACGAGCAGTACTTC. Translation: CASRLAGDSYEQYF. This chain joins TRBV28 and TRBJ2-7; TRBD2 matches at 11 bases. In germline, CDR1 is MDHEN, CDR2 SYDVKM. The V segment lost 6 bases and the J segment 0 bases; nucleotides outside the gene matches: 1. The length of the CDR3 is 14 residues. Using reference TRBV28 and TRBJ2-7 for the parts outside the CDR3, the full variable domain is DVKVTQSSRYLVKRTGEKVFLECVQDMDHENMFWYRQDPGLGLRLIYFSYDVKMKEKGDIPEGYSVSREKKERFSLILESASTNQTSMYLCASRLAGDSYEQYFGPGTRLTVT.